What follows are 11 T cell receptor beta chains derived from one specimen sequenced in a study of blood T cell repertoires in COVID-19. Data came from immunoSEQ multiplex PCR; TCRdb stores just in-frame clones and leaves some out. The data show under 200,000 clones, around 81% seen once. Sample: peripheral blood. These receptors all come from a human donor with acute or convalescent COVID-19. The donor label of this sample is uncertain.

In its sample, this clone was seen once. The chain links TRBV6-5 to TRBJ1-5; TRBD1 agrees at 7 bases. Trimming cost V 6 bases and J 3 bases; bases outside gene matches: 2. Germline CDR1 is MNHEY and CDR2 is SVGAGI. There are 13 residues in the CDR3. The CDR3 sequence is CASSDRDNQPQHF. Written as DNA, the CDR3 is TGTGCCAGCAGCGACAGGGACAATCAGCCCCAGCATTTT.

The CDR3 DNA reads TGTGCCAGCAGGGGACAGGGGGCGCTGACCGGGGAGCTGTTTTTT. The encoded protein is CASRGQGALTGELFF. V and J are TRBV14 and TRBJ2-2, with 12 bases matching TRBD1. Germline CDR1 reads SGHDN; CDR2 reads FVKESK. Losses at the gene ends were 6 bases for V and 5 bases for J; bases not matched to a gene: 4. The CDR3 is 15 residues long.

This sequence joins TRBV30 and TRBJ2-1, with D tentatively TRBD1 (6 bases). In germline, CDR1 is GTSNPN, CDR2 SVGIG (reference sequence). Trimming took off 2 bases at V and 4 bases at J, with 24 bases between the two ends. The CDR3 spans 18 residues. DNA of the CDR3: TGTGCCTGGAGTCTGGAGGACAGACTACCCCCCCTATACAATGAGCAGTTCTTC. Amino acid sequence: CAWSLEDRLPPLYNEQFF.

Here the CDR3 DNA reads TGTGCCAGCAGTCCCCCGGGACAGGGATGGGCTGAAGCTTTCTTT. Protein: CASSPPGQGWAEAFF. The genes are TRBV28 and TRBJ1-1; 9 nucleotides match TRBD1. With V trimmed by 5 bases and J by 6 bases, 10 bases remained unmatched. The CDR3 runs to 15 residues. The V gene's germline CDR1 is MDHEN and CDR2 SYDVKM.

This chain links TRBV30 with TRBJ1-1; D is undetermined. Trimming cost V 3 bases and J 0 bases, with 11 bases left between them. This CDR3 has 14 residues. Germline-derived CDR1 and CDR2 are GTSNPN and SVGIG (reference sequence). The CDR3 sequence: CAWSPGSMNTEAFF. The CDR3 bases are TGTGCCTGGAGCCCTGGGAGCATGAACACTGAAGCTTTCTTT.

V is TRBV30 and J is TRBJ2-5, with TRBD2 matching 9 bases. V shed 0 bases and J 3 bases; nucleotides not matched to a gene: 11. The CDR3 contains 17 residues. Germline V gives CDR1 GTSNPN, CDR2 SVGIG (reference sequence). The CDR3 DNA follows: TGTGCCTGGAGTGTAGGGTTTGGCGGGGGGGTCGAAGAGACCCAGTACTTC. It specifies CAWSVGFGGGVEETQYF.

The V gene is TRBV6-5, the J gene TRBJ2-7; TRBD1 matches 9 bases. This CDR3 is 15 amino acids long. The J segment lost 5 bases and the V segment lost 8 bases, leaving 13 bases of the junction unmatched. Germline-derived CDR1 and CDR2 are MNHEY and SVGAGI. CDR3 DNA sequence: TGTGCCAGCCTTCGCGGACAGGGGTTTTCGGACGAGCAGTACTTC. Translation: CASLRGQGFSDEQYF.

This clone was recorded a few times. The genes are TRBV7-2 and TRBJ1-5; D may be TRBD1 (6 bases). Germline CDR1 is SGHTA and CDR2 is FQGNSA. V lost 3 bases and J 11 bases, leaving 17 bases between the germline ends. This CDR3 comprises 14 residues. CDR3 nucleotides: TGTGCCAGCAGCTTCCAATACAGGGATGGGTCCCAGCATTTT. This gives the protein CASSFQYRDGSQHF.

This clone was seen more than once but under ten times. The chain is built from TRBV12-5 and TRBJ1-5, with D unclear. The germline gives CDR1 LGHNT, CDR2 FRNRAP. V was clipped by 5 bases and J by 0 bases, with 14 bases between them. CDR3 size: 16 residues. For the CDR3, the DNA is TGTGCTAGTGGTCCCCCCCCCGGGTATAGCAATCAGCCCCAGCATTTT. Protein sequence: CASGPPPGYSNQPQHF.

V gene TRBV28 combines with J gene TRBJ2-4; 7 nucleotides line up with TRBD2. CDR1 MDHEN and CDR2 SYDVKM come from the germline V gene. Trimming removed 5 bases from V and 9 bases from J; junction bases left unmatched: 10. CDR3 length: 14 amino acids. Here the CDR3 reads CASSPPPTGGIQYF. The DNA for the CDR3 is TGTGCCAGCAGTCCCCCTCCGACGGGGGGCATTCAGTACTTC.

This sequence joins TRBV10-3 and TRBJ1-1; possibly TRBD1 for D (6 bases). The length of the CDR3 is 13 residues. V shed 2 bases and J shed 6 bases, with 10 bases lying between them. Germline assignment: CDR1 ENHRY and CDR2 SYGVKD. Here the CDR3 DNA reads TGTGCCATCAGTGAGCGGGAGGGGGCTGAAGCTTTCTTT. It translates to CAISEREGAEAFF.